Listed below are T cell receptor beta chains from one sample, sequenced in a study of post-analysis software for immune sequencing data. TCRdb recomputed calls from the PCR reads with MiXCR, one row per CDR3 protein. Seen here are 700,000 to 800,000 distinct CDR3 sequences, 30% observed once, and the top ten hold more than 0.45%. Material: blood. The source of these receptors is a girl aged 10-17 years with multiple sclerosis. Both conserved end residues are part of each CDR3. The D gene is left open where the match is weak. The size entry is marked missing in some rows and otherwise reads once, few, many or a size class.

TRBJ2-3 TRBD2 NA TRBV20-1 CSARGLAGSTDTQYF TGCAGTGCTAGAGGGCTAGCGGGAAGCACAGATACGCAGTATTTT
TRBJ1-4 TRBD1 once TRBV5-6 CASSLAGQGNEKLFF TGTGCCAGCAGCTTGGCCGGACAGGGTAATGAAAAACTGTTTTTT
TRBJ1-1 NA few TRBV27 CASSLHRVTEAFF TGTGCCAGCAGTTTGCATAGGGTCACTGAAGCTTTCTTT
TRBJ2-3 NA NA TRBV2 CASSDDGGTDTQYF TGTGCCAGCAGTGATGACGGGGGCACAGATACGCAGTATTTT
TRBJ2-3 TRBD2 NA TRBV5-1 CASSPEGRGSTDTQYF TGCGCCAGCAGCCCAGAAGGGCGGGGGAGCACAGATACGCAGTATTTT
TRBJ2-1 NA NA TRBV29-1 CSVWTGRGANNEQVF TGCAGCGTTTGGACAGGGAGGGGTGCGAACAATGAGCAGGTCTTC
TRBJ1-4 NA once TRBV12-3/TRBV12-4 CASSSRQFNEKLFF TGTGCCAGCAGTTCCCGACAGTTTAATGAAAAACTGTTTTTT
TRBJ2-1 TRBD1 few TRBV20-1 CSARGGQGVVEQFF TGCAGTGCTAGAGGGGGACAGGGGGTCGTTGAGCAGTTCTTC
TRBJ1-2 TRBD1 NA TRBV7-2 CASSPTGTANYGYTF TGTGCCAGCAGCCCCACAGGGACAGCTAACTATGGCTACACCTTC
TRBJ1-2 NA few TRBV9 CASSGAGGIYGYTF TGTGCCAGCAGCGGGGCGGGGGGAATCTATGGCTACACCTTC
TRBJ2-5 NA few TRBV20-1 CSASPVYF TGCAGTGCTAGCCCCGTGTACTTC
TRBJ1-5 NA NA TRBV28 CASSVTAVRGAVGNQPQHF TGTGCCAGCAGTGTTACAGCTGTGAGGGGCGCGGTTGGCAATCAGCCCCAGCATTTT
TRBJ1-5 NA few TRBV29-1 CSVSLLGVNQPQHF TGCAGCGTGTCCCTTTTGGGGGTCAATCAGCCCCAGCATTTT
TRBJ2-5 NA NA TRBV28 CASSLPYRETQYF TGTGCCAGCAGTTTACCCTATAGGGAGACCCAGTACTTC
TRBJ2-3 TRBD1 NA TRBV19 CASSKNRGHTDTQYF TGTGCCAGTAGTAAAAACAGGGGGCACACAGATACGCAGTATTTT
TRBJ2-3 NA few TRBV12-3/TRBV12-4 CASSLPEGFITDTQYF TGTGCCAGCAGTTTACCCGAGGGATTTATCACAGATACGCAGTATTTT